This TCR beta chain was profiled in a study of T cells after yellow fever vaccination. CDR3 size: 14 residues. CDR1 is LGHNA and CDR2 is YSLEER in the germline V gene. Trimming took 9 bases from V and 2 from J; bases not matched to a gene: 8. Making TCR cDNA involved 5'RACE template switching, which added UMIs and a universal primer site. TCRdb recomputed calls from the 5' RACE reads with MiXCR, one row per CDR3 protein. This repertoire shows about 310,000 distinct CDR3 sequences, around 3.6% found once; its top ten account for about a quarter. This clonotype occurred many times. This receptor was obtained from a man younger than 35 who received the YFV17D yellow fever vaccine. The source was PBMCs, collected on the day of the yellow fever booster vaccination. V gene TRBV4-3 combines with J gene TRBJ2-3, with TRBD1 matching over 7 bases. This CDR3 reads CASGPGGDTDTQYF. In nucleotides, the CDR3 is TGCGCCAGTGGTCCAGGGGGAGACACAGATACGCAGTATTTT.